This entry lists 19 T cell receptor beta chains sequenced from one sample in a study of T cell responses to AZD1222 COVID-19 vaccine. The table came from immunoSEQ multiplex PCR; TCRdb's copy has only in-frame clones and leaves some out. Of more than 100,000 clones in the sample, 85% were seen once. Sequencing used peripheral blood, obtained 28 days after the second dose of the MenACWY control vaccine. These receptors all come from an adult who received the MenACWY meningococcal vaccine as a control.

V usage is TRBV10-3 and J usage is TRBJ2-3; 8 bases match TRBD2. The germline gives CDR1 ENHRY, CDR2 SYGVKD. The CDR3 spans 14 residues. J lost 4 bases, V lost 6 bases, and 6 bases had no gene match. The CDR3 DNA sequence: TGTGCCATCAGACAGCGGGAGCATGCAGATACGCAGTATTTT. Translated: CAIRQREHADTQYF.

The chain links TRBV4-1 to TRBJ1-2; D is undetermined. Trimming removed 2 bases at V and 7 bases at J, with 20 bases between. Germline V gene lookup returns CDR1 MGHRA and CDR2 YSYEKL. The CDR3 sequence is 16 residues long. The CDR3 sequence: CASSQFPPQRWGGYTF. CDR3 nucleotides: TGCGCCAGCAGCCAATTTCCCCCCCAGAGGTGGGGTGGCTACACCTTC.

Only one count was recorded for this clone. The gene calls are TRBV7-9 and TRBJ1-1; D gene unclear. Germline assignment: CDR1 SEHNR and CDR2 FQNEAQ (reference sequence). This CDR3 spans 13 amino acids. The V and J ends lost 1 base and 7 bases respectively, with 10 bases between them. The CDR3 nucleotides are TGTGCCAGCAGCTTAGGACCCGGTGGTGAAGCTTTCTTT. Its translation: CASSLGPGGEAFF.

The V call is TRBV29-1, the J call TRBJ1-5; no reliable D call. This CDR3 is built from 13 residues. Germline V lookup: CDR1 SQVTM, CDR2 ANQGSEA. V was shortened by 5 bases and J by 9 bases, with 17 bases between the two germline ends. Here the CDR3 reads CSVFFQGLGPQHF. Here the CDR3 DNA reads TGCAGCGTTTTTTTTCAAGGACTGGGGCCCCAGCATTTT.

The rearrangement uses TRBV3-1 (or the pseudogene TRBV3-2) and TRBJ2-2, with TRBD1 matching over 12 bases. The germline gives CDR1 LGHDT, CDR2 YNNKEL (reference sequence). The V and J ends lost 3 bases and 3 bases, in that order; junction bases with no gene match: 2. The CDR3 has 16 amino acids. The DNA for the CDR3 is TGTGCCAGCAGCCAGGGACAGGGGGCGCACACCGGGGAGCTGTTTTTT. Translating it yields CASSQGQGAHTGELFF.

This chain connects TRBV11-2 to TRBJ1-3; no firm D call. The germline CDR1 and CDR2 sequences are SGHAT and FQNNGV. The CDR3 is 16 residues long. The V end lost 4 bases, the J end lost 0 bases, and 13 bases lay between the germline ends. CDR3 region: CASSYGPLNSGNTIYF. The CDR3 coding sequence is TGTGCCAGCAGCTATGGGCCACTTAACTCTGGAAACACCATATATTTT.

The chain combines TRBV27 with TRBJ1-2, with a weak D call TRBD1 (5 bases). Trimming took 3 bases from V and 2 from J, leaving 10 bases between them. Germline CDR1 and CDR2: MNHEY and SMNVEV (reference sequence). The length of the CDR3 is 14 residues. The CDR3 nucleotides read TGTGCCAGCAGTTTGGTAGGGGCCAACTATGGCTACACCTTC. Encoded protein: CASSLVGANYGYTF.

This clone was picked up one time. CDR3 loop: CASSSPQGSNEQFF. Here the CDR3 DNA reads TGTGCCAGCAGCTCTCCACAGGGGAGCAATGAGCAGTTCTTC. V usage is TRBV11-2 and J usage is TRBJ2-1; 7 nucleotides agree with TRBD1. CDR3 length: 14 residues. V shed 4 bases and J 6 bases; nucleotides not matched to a gene: 6. Germline V CDR1 and CDR2: SGHAT, FQNNGV. The entire variable domain, with the rest obtained from reference TRBV11-2 and TRBJ2-1, is as follows: EAGVAQSPRYKIIEKRQSVAFWCNPISGHATLYWYQQILGQGPKLLIQFQNNGVVDDSQLPKDRFSAERLKGVDSTLKIQPAKLEDSAVYLCASSSPQGSNEQFFGPGTRLTVL.

To note about this clone: Other DNA sequences in this sample translate to the same CDR3. The chain combines TRBV5-1 with TRBJ2-7; D gene ambiguous. Germline V CDR1 and CDR2: SGHRS, YFSETQ. V shed 2 bases and J shed 4 bases, with 10 bases lying between them. This CDR3 is 13 amino acids long. CDR3 residues: CASSLSTGYEQYV. The CDR3 DNA follows: TGCGCCAGCAGCTTATCCACCGGTTACGAGCAGTACGTC.

A few counts support this clone. The rearrangement joins TRBV4-2 to TRBJ2-2, with D unresolved. CDR3 size: 14 residues. Trimming left V 0 bases short and J 6 bases short, with 8 bases between. Germline assignment: CDR1 LGHNA and CDR2 YNFKEQ. This CDR3 is CASSQDTWPGELFF. CDR3 coding DNA: TGTGCCAGCAGCCAAGATACCTGGCCCGGGGAGCTGTTTTTT.

This rearrangement joins TRBV11-2 to TRBJ1-6; D unclear. The CDR3 runs 15 residues. Germline CDR1 is SGHAT and CDR2 is FQNNGV. V shed 1 base and J shed 2 bases, with 6 bases lying between them. The DNA of the CDR3 is TGTGCCAGCAGCTTAGGTGCTGCCTATAATTCACCCCTCCACTTT. Amino acids: CASSLGAAYNSPLHF. Variable domain in full (rest from reference TRBV11-2 and TRBJ1-6): EAGVAQSPRYKIIEKRQSVAFWCNPISGHATLYWYQQILGQGPKLLIQFQNNGVVDDSQLPKDRFSAERLKGVDSTLKIQPAKLEDSAVYLCASSLGAAYNSPLHFGNGTRLTVT.

In this sample, this clone turned up once. The chain couples TRBV6-5 to TRBJ2-5, with D possibly matching TRBD2 (5 bases). Between the trimmed V and J ends, which lost 4 bases and 3 bases, there was a span of 9 bases. The CDR3 consists of 13 residues. Germline V gene lookup returns CDR1 MNHEY and CDR2 SVGAGI. The CDR3 is CASSFLGEETQYF. The DNA for the CDR3 is TGTGCCAGCAGTTTCCTCGGGGAAGAGACCCAGTACTTC.

The chain is built from TRBV5-4 and TRBJ2-1, with 8 bases lining up with TRBD1. V shed 2 bases and J 8 bases; nucleotides not matched to a gene: 9. The CDR3 runs to 15 residues. Germline CDR1 reads SGHNT; CDR2 reads YYREEE (reference sequence). The CDR3 loop reads CASSFEAGGLYEQFF. CDR3 sequence (DNA): TGTGCCAGCAGCTTTGAGGCAGGGGGCCTATATGAGCAGTTCTTC.

A single count supports this clone. The V call is TRBV5-8, the J call TRBJ1-5; possible D gene TRBD1, 5 bases. Germline V gene sequence: CDR1 SGHTS, CDR2 YDEGEE. The CDR3 runs to 15 residues. The V end was cut by 1 base, the J end by 6 bases, with 14 bases between. CDR3 nucleotides: TGTGCCAGCAGCTTGAGGGGTTATCGGGGTCAGCCCCAGCATTTT. It is translated as CASSLRGYRGQPQHF.

The chain carries TRBV28 and TRBJ1-6; 9 bases match TRBD1. V shed 6 bases and J 7 bases; nucleotides not matched to a gene: 4. Germline V CDR1 and CDR2: MDHEN, SYDVKM. CDR3 size: 14 residues. The CDR3 spells CASRQQGANSPLHF. CDR3 coding DNA: TGTGCCAGCAGGCAACAGGGGGCGAATTCACCCCTCCACTTT.

This sequence joins TRBV18 and TRBJ1-4; the D is unclear. The CDR3 totals 13 residues. V was shortened by 3 bases and J by 8 bases, with 10 bases between the two germline ends. Germline lookup yields CDR1 KGHSH and CDR2 LQKENI. CDR3 DNA sequence: TGTGCCAGCTCACCCGACGCTGGCGAAAAACTGTTTTTT. It yields the protein CASSPDAGEKLFF. Variable domain in full (rest from reference TRBV18 and TRBJ1-4): NAGVMQNPRHLVRRRGQEARLRCSPMKGHSHVYWYRQLPEEGLKFMVYLQKENIIDESGMPKERFSAEFPKEGPSILRIQQVVRGDSAAYFCASSPDAGEKLFFGSGTQLSVL.

This chain uses TRBV6-5 with TRBJ1-4; no clear D. V was pared by 7 bases and J by 8 bases, with 17 bases between. CDR1 MNHEY and CDR2 SVGAGI come from the germline V gene. The CDR3 loop spans 14 amino acids. CDR3 in amino acids: CASTRPGRSEKLFF. The CDR3 bases are TGTGCCAGCACCAGACCCGGGAGGTCCGAAAAACTGTTTTTT.

This chain links TRBV15 with TRBJ1-6; D unresolved. CDR3 size: 18 residues. V lost 0 bases and J 0 bases, leaving 12 bases between the germline ends. CDR1 and CDR2 from the germline V gene are LNHNV and YYDKDF (reference sequence). The DNA for the CDR3 is TGTGCCACCAGCAGAGAGGGTCTCCTGAGCTCCTATAATTCACCCCTCCACTTT. Translation gives CATSREGLLSSYNSPLHF.

This clone has a single count. The V and J genes are TRBV5-5 and TRBJ2-4, with D possibly being TRBD1 or TRBD2 (7 bases each). Germline V gene lookup returns CDR1 SGHKS and CDR2 YYEKEE (reference sequence). This CDR3 is 14 amino acids long. Trimming stripped 4 bases from V and 6 bases from J, with 14 bases between. CDR3 protein: CASSRDREGNIQYF. CDR3 in DNA: TGTGCCAGCAGCCGCGACAGGGAGGGAAACATTCAGTACTTC.